The 25 T cell receptor beta chains below come from one sample, sequenced in a study of identifying expanded T cells in peripheral blood. Repertoires were generated with immunoSEQ multiplex PCR, while TCRdb's copy carries only in-frame clones and drops some. The repertoire consists of about 85,000 clones, with 70% to 90% occurring once and the leading ten covering roughly 19%. The sample taken for sequencing was blood. The receptors were gathered from a person between 18 and 75 years old in good health.

The chain employs TRBV23-1 and TRBJ2-1; D ambiguous. TRBV23-1 is placed among ORFs of uncertain function. The CDR3 consists of 13 residues. V lost 7 bases and J 8 bases, leaving 15 bases between the germline ends. CDR3 region: CASNLLSPDEQFF. CDR3 coding DNA: TGCGCCAGCAACCTCCTAAGCCCAGATGAGCAGTTCTTC.

The chain joins TRBV7-6 to TRBJ1-1; no firm D call. The CDR3 length is 13 residues. Per germline, CDR1 SGHVS and CDR2 FNYEAQ. Trimming took 5 bases from V and 2 from J, leaving 9 bases between them. The CDR3 is CASSPPGNTEAFF. In DNA, the CDR3 is TGTGCCAGCAGCCCACCGGGAAACACTGAAGCTTTCTTT.

The J gene is TRBJ2-5, the V gene TRBV5-4; 7 nucleotides align to TRBD2. The CDR3 covers 18 residues. Germline V gene lookup returns CDR1 SGHNT and CDR2 YYREEE (reference sequence). The ends lost 0 bases at V and 5 bases at J; junction bases unmatched: 16. CDR3 nucleotide sequence: TGTGCCAGCAGCTTGGAACTTAGGGTAGCGGGCGGTTATGAGACCCAGTACTTC. As protein: CASSLELRVAGGYETQYF.

This clone has more than one count but fewer than ten. The chain carries TRBV4-1 and TRBJ2-7, with D tentatively TRBD1 (8 bases). The V end lost 4 bases, the J end lost 5 bases, and 15 bases lay between the germline ends. The CDR3 has 14 amino acids. From germline, CDR1 is MGHRA and CDR2 YSYEKL. In DNA, the CDR3 is TGCGCCAGCAGCCTTGGACAGGGAGGGGACGAGCAGTACTTC. Translated, it gives CASSLGQGGDEQYF.

This clone is a singleton in its sample. The chain's CDR3 is CASSLGPFNYGYTF. For the CDR3, the DNA is TGTGCCAGCAGTTTGGGCCCCTTCAACTATGGCTACACCTTC. The chain links TRBV7-6 to TRBJ1-2; D is undetermined. V lost 6 bases and J 2 bases, leaving 13 bases between the germline ends. This CDR3 region has 14 residues. Germline values: CDR1 SGHVS, CDR2 FNYEAQ.

The J gene is TRBJ1-6, the V gene TRBV5-1; a weak D match, TRBD1 (5 bases). Per the germline V gene, CDR1 is SGHRS and CDR2 is YFSETQ. V was cut by 0 bases and J by 15 bases, with 19 bases left in between. There are 15 residues in the CDR3. The CDR3 DNA reads as TGCGCCAGCAGCTTGGGTCGGAGTGTTGGGGACCTCCTCCACTTT. It is translated as CASSLGRSVGDLLHF.

J is TRBJ1-3 and V is TRBV6-5; 7 bases agree with TRBD1. The CDR3 runs to 15 residues. Germline assignment: CDR1 MNHEY and CDR2 SVGAGI. After removal of 5 bases from V and 2 bases from J, the junction contained 6 bases not matched to a gene. CDR3 residues: CASSPNDRAGNTIYF. The CDR3, as DNA: TGTGCCAGCAGTCCCAATGACAGGGCTGGAAACACCATATATTTT.

The V and J genes are TRBV7-2 and TRBJ2-1, with D possibly being TRBD1 (6 bases). Germline V lookup: CDR1 SGHTA, CDR2 FQGNSA. V was shortened by 3 bases and J by 10 bases, with 19 bases between the two germline ends. This CDR3 comprises 15 residues. The DNA of the CDR3 is TGTGCCAGCAGCTTCCAATCGGCCGGGACACCCGAGCAGTTCTTC. Protein product: CASSFQSAGTPEQFF.

The chain is built from TRBV6-5 and TRBJ2-7; the D gene is possibly TRBD2 (5 bases). Per the germline V gene, CDR1 is MNHEY and CDR2 is SVGAGI. This CDR3 is 15 amino acids long. V was cut by 7 bases and J by 0 bases, with 16 bases left in between. This CDR3 reads CASKKAPAVSYEQYF. Here the CDR3 DNA reads TGTGCCAGCAAGAAGGCCCCAGCGGTCTCCTACGAGCAGTACTTC.

Here the CDR3 DNA reads TGTGCCAGCAGCGTAGCAGGGGGGCACTATGGCTACACCTTC. Protein product: CASSVAGGHYGYTF. The genes are TRBV9 and TRBJ1-2, with 7 bases aligning to TRBD1. J was trimmed by 3 bases and V by 0 bases; bases with no gene match: 2. The length of the CDR3 is 14 residues. In germline, CDR1 is SGDLS, CDR2 YYNGEE.

The V and J genes are TRBV2 and TRBJ2-7; D is perhaps TRBD1 (6 bases). The CDR3 loop spans 13 amino acids. V was clipped by 3 bases and J by 3 bases, with 9 bases between them. Germline V gene data show CDR1 as SNHLY and CDR2 as FYNNEI. Written as DNA, the CDR3 is TGTGCCAGCAGTGATAAGGGGGACTACGAGCAGTACTTC. Translating gives CASSDKGDYEQYF.

The rearrangement uses TRBV7-9 and TRBJ2-7; possible D gene TRBD2, 5 bases. Germline V gene sequence: CDR1 SEHNR, CDR2 FQNEAQ (reference sequence). The V end was cut by 5 bases, the J end by 4 bases, with 9 bases between. The CDR3 has 12 amino acids. The CDR3 DNA reads TGTGCCAGCAGCGGCGGGTCATACGAGCAGTACTTC. Protein sequence: CASSGGSYEQYF.

J is TRBJ1-4 and V is TRBV11-2, with D maybe TRBD1 (6 bases). Trimming cost V 5 bases and J 8 bases, with 12 bases left between them. The germline CDR1 and CDR2 sequences are SGHAT and FQNNGV. The CDR3 spans 13 residues. The CDR3 DNA is TGTGCCAGCAGCAGGTCAGGGGTGGAAAAACTGTTTTTT. Its protein product is CASSRSGVEKLFF.

The chain uses TRBV10-2 and TRBJ1-6; 8 bases agree with TRBD1. This CDR3 is 15 amino acids long. The V gene's germline CDR1 is WSHSY and CDR2 SAAADI. Unmatched junction bases numbered 12, after V lost 10 bases and J lost 7 bases. CDR3 DNA sequence: TGCGCCATAAGGCAGGGGGCTCAATGGAATTCACCCCTCCACTTT. It codes for CAIRQGAQWNSPLHF.

The rearrangement uses TRBV5-1 and TRBJ2-2, with 9 bases fitting TRBD2. The CDR3 length is 17 residues. V was clipped by 4 bases and J by 1 base; unmatched bases: 8. Germline-derived CDR1 and CDR2 are SGHRS and YFSETQ. This CDR3 reads CASSPRETSGNTGELFF. The CDR3 DNA reads TGCGCCAGCAGCCCTAGGGAGACTAGCGGGAACACCGGGGAGCTGTTTTTT.

This chain links TRBV16 with TRBJ1-6; D is unresolved. Germline CDR1 reads KGHSY; CDR2 reads FQNENV. The CDR3 is made up of 17 amino acids. The germline V and J ends were trimmed by 0 bases and 0 bases, with 9 bases remaining between them. CDR3: CASSQSGTSSYNSPLHF. The CDR3, as DNA: TGTGCCAGCAGCCAATCGGGAACATCCTCCTATAATTCACCCCTCCACTTT.

CDR3 region: CACGRVGQPQHF. The CDR3 bases are TGTGCCTGCGGAAGAGTAGGTCAGCCCCAGCATTTT. The gene calls are TRBV30 and TRBJ1-5; D uncertain. Germline CDR1 GTSNPN, CDR2 SVGIG (reference sequence). Between the trimmed V and J ends, which lost 6 bases and 6 bases, there was a span of 12 bases. This CDR3 has 12 residues.

The chain joins TRBV6-6 to TRBJ2-7; unclear D gene. CDR1 MNHNY and CDR2 SVGAGI come from the germline V gene (reference sequence). The CDR3 totals 10 residues. V gave up 5 bases and J gave up 9 bases, with 8 bases separating them. The CDR3 bases are TGTGCCAGCAGTGAACAGCCGCAGTACTTC. The encoded protein is CASSEQPQYF.

The gene calls are TRBV19 and TRBJ1-1; D not certain. V was clipped by 5 bases and J by 6 bases, with 16 bases between them. CDR1 is LNHDA and CDR2 is SQIVND in the germline V gene (reference sequence). The CDR3 has 14 residues. The CDR3 DNA is TGTGCCAGTAGTCCATACCTCGATGCCCCTGAAGCTTTCTTT. Amino acid sequence: CASSPYLDAPEAFF.

The rearrangement joins TRBV4-2 to TRBJ1-5; no reliable D call. Trimming removed 0 bases from V and 0 bases from J, with 12 bases in between. The length of the CDR3 is 17 residues. CDR1 is LGHNA, CDR2 YNFKEQ, per germline. Here the CDR3 DNA reads TGTGCCAGCAGCCAAGATCCAGATATCTATAGCAATCAGCCCCAGCATTTT. It encodes CASSQDPDIYSNQPQHF.

On this clone: Distinct nucleotide sequences in the sample also encode this CDR3. The V gene is TRBV4-3, the J gene TRBJ1-4, with 7 positions matching TRBD1. The V segment lost 1 base and the J segment 8 bases; nucleotides outside the gene matches: 4. The germline V gene encodes CDR1 LGHNA and CDR2 YSLEER. The CDR3 sequence is 14 residues long. CDR3 sequence (DNA): TGCGCCAGCAGCCAAGGACAGGGCCGGGAAAAACTGTTTTTT. Its protein product is CASSQGQGREKLFF.

The chain employs TRBV7-9 and TRBJ2-1, with D perhaps matching TRBD1 or TRBD2 (6 bases each). From germline, CDR1 is SEHNR and CDR2 FQNEAQ (reference sequence). V gave up 5 bases and J gave up 7 bases, with 18 bases separating them. The length of the CDR3 is 15 residues. The CDR3 DNA sequence: TGTGCCAGCAGCGTACGAGGGGGGCCTGAAAATGAGCAGTTCTTC. Translating gives CASSVRGGPENEQFF. The entire variable domain, with the rest obtained from reference TRBV7-9 and TRBJ2-1, is as follows: DTGVSQNPRHKITKRGQNVTFRCDPISEHNRLYWYRQTLGQGPEFLTYFQNEAQLEKSRLLSDRFSAERPKGSFSTLEIQRTEQGDSAMYLCASSVRGGPENEQFFGPGTRLTVL.

CDR3 loop: CASSPASAGPKNEQFF. CDR3 DNA: TGTGCCAGCAGCCCCGCGTCAGCGGGGCCCAAAAATGAGCAGTTCTTC. This rearrangement joins TRBV9 to TRBJ2-1, with 7 bases identical to TRBD2. The germline V gene has CDR1 SGDLS and CDR2 YYNGEE. The CDR3 contains 16 residues. V shed 4 bases and J 7 bases; nucleotides not matched to a gene: 14.

The chain has TRBV7-2 and TRBJ2-2; D is ambiguous. The germline V gene encodes CDR1 SGHTA and CDR2 FQGNSA. The CDR3 covers 15 residues. The ends were cut back, 5 bases at V and 7 bases at J, with 17 bases in the middle. CDR3 in DNA: TGTGCCAGCAGCCTCGTCGCAGTCGGGCACGGGGAGCTGTTTTTT. Protein sequence: CASSLVAVGHGELFF.

This chain links TRBV10-2 with TRBJ2-7, with D possibly being TRBD1 or TRBD2 (6 bases each). V lost 6 bases to trimming and J lost 0 bases, with 18 bases between them. Germline CDR1 is WSHSY and CDR2 is SAAADI. This CDR3 is 16 amino acids long. This CDR3 reads CASRGVRGASSYEQYF. Written as DNA, the CDR3 is TGCGCCAGCAGGGGGGTTAGGGGGGCAAGCTCCTACGAGCAGTACTTC.